This T cell receptor (beta chain) appears in the sequencing data of a study of T-cell reconstitution after alpha-beta-depleted transplantation in children. Using unique molecular identifiers, the investigators prepared the TCRbeta library. TCRdb fed the PCR reads into MiXCR, producing one record per CDR3 protein. The table lists 500,000 to 600,000 distinct CDR3 sequences, around 19% of them singletons. After removal of 10 bases from V and 6 bases from J, the junction contained 17 bases not matched to a gene. The CDR3 spans 16 residues. Germline-derived CDR1 and CDR2 are SGHTA and FQGNSA. The gene calls are TRBV7-2 and TRBJ2-5; 10 bases fit TRBD2. Material: PBMCs from the stem cell graft donor, obtained from the stem cell graft. The TCR originated in a human donor who donated a stem cell graft to a child with acute lymphoblastic leukemia. CDR3 residues: CANSPRVAGGPKTQYF. Written as DNA, the CDR3 is TGTGCCAACAGTCCCCGAGTAGCGGGGGGCCCAAAGACCCAGTACTTC.